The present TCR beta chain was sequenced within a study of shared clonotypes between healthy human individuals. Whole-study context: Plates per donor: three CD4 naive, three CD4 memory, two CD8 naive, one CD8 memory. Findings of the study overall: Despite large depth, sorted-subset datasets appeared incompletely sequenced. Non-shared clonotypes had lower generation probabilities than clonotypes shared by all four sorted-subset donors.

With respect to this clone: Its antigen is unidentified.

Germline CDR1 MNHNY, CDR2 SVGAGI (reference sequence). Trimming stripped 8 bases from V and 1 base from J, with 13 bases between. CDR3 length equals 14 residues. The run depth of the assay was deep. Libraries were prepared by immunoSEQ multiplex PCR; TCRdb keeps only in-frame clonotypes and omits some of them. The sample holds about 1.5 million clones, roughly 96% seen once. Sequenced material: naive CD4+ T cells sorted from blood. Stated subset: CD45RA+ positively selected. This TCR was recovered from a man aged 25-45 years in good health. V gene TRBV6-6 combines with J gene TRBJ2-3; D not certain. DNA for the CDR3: TGTGCCAGCGCCGACTCGGCTCGCACAGATACGCAGTATTTT. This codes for CASADSARTDTQYF.